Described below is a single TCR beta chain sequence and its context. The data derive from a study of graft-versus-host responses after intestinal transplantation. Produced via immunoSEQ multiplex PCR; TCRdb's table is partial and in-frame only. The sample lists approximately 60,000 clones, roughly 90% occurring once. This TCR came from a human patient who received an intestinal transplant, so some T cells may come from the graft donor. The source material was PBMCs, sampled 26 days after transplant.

The CDR3 DNA is TGTGCCAGCAGTCGCCTGACAGGGGGTAATGAAAAACTGTTTTTT. Translating it yields CASSRLTGGNEKLFF. The chain uses TRBV28 and TRBJ1-4; TRBD1 matches at 9 bases. Germline V gene sequence: CDR1 MDHEN, CDR2 SYDVKM. The CDR3 spans 15 residues. Trimming took 5 bases from V and 4 from J; bases not matched to a gene: 5.